This TCR beta chain appears in the sequencing data of a study of identical twins. The study's findings and limits: There were fewer insertions in abundant cord blood beta clonotypes, but memory repertoires showed no such pattern.

About this clonotype itself: Its target is not known.

The CDR3 sequence is 14 residues long. V was pared by 4 bases and J by 5 bases, with 7 bases of the junction left unmatched. Germline lookup yields CDR1 SGHNT and CDR2 YENEEA. A template switching step contributed a universal primer site, while unique molecular identifiers were present in the cDNA. MiXCR was run by TCRdb on the 5' RACE reads, yielding one entry per CDR3 protein. The sample lists around 530,000 distinct CDR3 sequences, over 12% occurring once. This same sample was also taken into another study, of yellow fever vaccine responses in identical twins. From that study: Twins' vaccine T cell responses reportedly seemed partly convergent and partly personalized.

The receptor was derived from a woman aged 18-29 years in good health. Material for sequencing was CD4+ T cells sorted from blood. The chain recombines TRBV11-3 with TRBJ1-2, with 7 bases that match TRBD1. In nucleotides, the CDR3 is TGTGCCAGCAGCTCCTTGCAGACAGGGTATGGCTACACCTTC. Protein: CASSSLQTGYGYTF.